The sequence of this TCR beta chain was determined in a study of blood T cell repertoires in COVID-19. Study context: The United States, Italy and Spain provided the acute and convalescent COVID-19 samples.

Under the authors' procedure: Reference gene primer amplification gave nucleated cell count estimates. Repertoires were generated with immunoSEQ multiplex PCR, while TCRdb's copy carries only in-frame clones and drops some. D and trimming come from the DNA, and the V and J calls and clone size come from that table. The sample consists of about 200,000 clones, approximately 87% of them appearing once. The CDR3 runs 14 residues. Trimming cost V 2 bases and J 9 bases, with 12 bases left between them. CDR1 and CDR2 (germline): SGHRS, YFSETQ. The chain recombines TRBV5-1 with TRBJ1-6, with a tentative D call TRBD1 (5 bases). Sequencing input: peripheral blood. The sequence derives from a woman aged 70-85 years with acute or convalescent COVID-19. As DNA, the CDR3 is TGCGCCAGCAGCTTCGATCAGGGTAGTTCACCCCTCCACTTT. Protein product: CASSFDQGSSPLHF.